Following are 18 T cell receptor beta chains from one sample sequenced in a study of T-cell reconstitution after alpha-beta-depleted transplantation in children. It was with unique molecular identifiers that the TCRbeta library was prepared. TCRdb re-called the PCR reads through MiXCR, storing one row per CDR3 protein. Of 500,000 to 600,000 distinct CDR3 sequences detected, approximately 29% appear once; the ten largest clones hold approximately 2.3%. Here the sequenced sample was PBMCs from the stem cell graft donor, taken from the stem cell graft. These receptors came from a human donor who donated a stem cell graft to a child with aplastic anemia.

This clonotype was counted only a few times. The rearrangement uses TRBV14 and TRBJ2-7, with 9 bases aligning to TRBD1. V shed 6 bases and J 2 bases; nucleotides not matched to a gene: 5. CDR1 is SGHDN, CDR2 FVKESK, per germline. The CDR3 is 14 residues long. This CDR3 reads CASSGQGMAYEQYV. The CDR3 nucleotides are TGTGCCAGCAGTGGACAGGGGATGGCCTACGAGCAGTACGTC.

This chain links TRBV29-1 with TRBJ1-1; TRBD1 aligns across 7 bases. Per germline, CDR1 SQVTM and CDR2 ANQGSEA. This CDR3 spans 12 amino acids. The junction had 6 bases not matched to a gene; V was cut back by 7 bases and J by 4 bases. The CDR3 sequence is CSGGQDATEAFF. In nucleotides, the CDR3 is TGCAGCGGCGGACAGGATGCCACTGAAGCTTTCTTT.

This clonotype was seen a few times. V is TRBV4-2 and J is TRBJ2-7, with TRBD1 matching 7 bases. CDR1 LGHNA and CDR2 YNFKEQ come from the germline V gene. This CDR3 region has 13 residues. The V and J ends lost 7 bases and 2 bases, in that order; junction bases with no gene match: 5. The CDR3 DNA reads as TGTGCCAGCAAGGGCAGGGGGACCTACGAGCAGTACTTC. It yields the protein CASKGRGTYEQYF.

This clonotype showed up just a few times. This sequence joins TRBV10-3 and TRBJ1-1, with TRBD1 as a possible D gene (6 bases). This CDR3 has 13 residues. Per germline, CDR1 ENHRY and CDR2 SYGVKD. Trimming pared 7 bases from V and 0 bases from J, leaving 9 bases between. The CDR3 protein is CAIMGTMNTEAFF. CDR3 sequence (DNA): TGTGCCATCATGGGGACAATGAACACTGAAGCTTTCTTT.

The chain joins TRBV12-3 or TRBV12-4 to TRBJ2-3, with a possible D match to TRBD2 (6 bases). Trimming cost V 2 bases and J 0 bases, with 15 bases left between them. The CDR3 contains 17 residues. CDR3 DNA: TGTGCCAGCAGTTTATCGGGACTCCTGTACAGCACAGATACGCAGTATTTT. This translates into CASSLSGLLYSTDTQYF.

This clonotype occurred a few times. DNA for the CDR3: TGTGCCAGCAGTTTATCGCCAGGGGGTGAGGGGAGCACTGAAGCTTTCTTT. Translating gives CASSLSPGGEGSTEAFF. This rearrangement joins TRBV28 to TRBJ1-1, with TRBD1 identical over 7 bases. This CDR3 region has 17 residues. V gave up 1 base and J gave up 4 bases; unmatched junction bases: 12. Germline V gives CDR1 MDHEN, CDR2 SYDVKM.

The chain recombines TRBV5-6 with TRBJ2-7, with D possibly being TRBD1 (6 bases). Germline lookup yields CDR1 SGHDT and CDR2 YYEEEE. Trimming took off 1 base at V and 2 bases at J, with 16 bases between the two ends. The CDR3 spans 16 residues. This chain's CDR3 is CASSLRLGQRPYEQYV. The CDR3 coding sequence is TGTGCCAGCAGCTTGCGGTTAGGACAGCGCCCCTACGAGCAGTACGTC.

This clonotype was observed a few times. The chain joins TRBV20-1 to TRBJ2-7; maybe TRBD2 (6 bases). V dropped 0 bases and J dropped 2 bases, with 20 bases sitting between them. The CDR3 extends over 17 amino acids. CDR1 and CDR2 from the germline V gene are DFQATT and SNEGSKA (reference sequence). CDR3 sequence reads: CSARDPSRGSFTYEQYF. The CDR3 DNA reads as TGCAGTGCTAGAGATCCTTCCCGGGGGTCCTTTACCTACGAGCAGTACTTC.

The chain recombines TRBV6-2 or TRBV6-3 with TRBJ2-1; 13 bases match TRBD2. After removal of 7 bases from V and 5 bases from J, the junction contained 8 bases not matched to a gene. Germline-derived CDR1 and CDR2 are MNHEY and SVGEGT. CDR3 length: 16 residues. The CDR3 nucleotides are TGTGCCAGCACCTGGACTAGCGGGAGTATCCACAATGAGCAGTTCTTC. As protein: CASTWTSGSIHNEQFF.

The chain has TRBV6-5 and TRBJ2-3; 8 bases agree with TRBD1. Looked up from germline, CDR1 is MNHEY and CDR2 is SVGAGI. The CDR3 is 18 amino acids. After removal of 0 bases from V and 0 bases from J, the junction contained 8 bases not matched to a gene. The CDR3 nucleotides read TGTGCCAGCAGTTACTCCGGACAGGGCAACCCTAGCACAGATACGCAGTATTTT. Its translation: CASSYSGQGNPSTDTQYF.

This clonotype has only a few counts. This rearrangement joins TRBV5-4 to TRBJ2-1, with TRBD2 as a possible D gene (6 bases). V was cut by 3 bases and J by 4 bases, with 17 bases left in between. Germline V CDR1 and CDR2: SGHNT, YYREEE (reference sequence). The CDR3 is 16 residues long. CDR3 protein: CASSSGAGAVYNEQFF. CDR3 bases: TGTGCCAGCAGCTCGGGAGCAGGAGCGGTATACAATGAGCAGTTCTTC.

The V call is TRBV2, the J call TRBJ1-4; possible D gene TRBD1, 5 bases. V was trimmed by 3 bases and J by 8 bases, leaving 10 bases between them. Looked up from germline, CDR1 is SNHLY and CDR2 is FYNNEI. This CDR3 region has 13 residues. DNA for the CDR3: TGTGCCAGCAGTGACTCCGAGGGGGAAAAACTGTTTTTT. This gives the protein CASSDSEGEKLFF.

In this sample, this clonotype turned up a few times. The chain carries TRBV29-1 and TRBJ2-5; 8 nucleotides agree with TRBD2. From germline, CDR1 is SQVTM and CDR2 ANQGSEA. The trim removed 7 bases at V and 4 bases at J, leaving 17 bases unmatched. CDR3 length: 16 residues. Written as DNA, the CDR3 is TGCAGCGCTAAAGGCGGACTAGCAGGGTCGGGAGAGACCCAGTACTTC. Translating it yields CSAKGGLAGSGETQYF.

This clonotype was seen a handful of times. The CDR3 nucleotides are TGTGCCAGCAGACCGGACAGTCTTAATGAAAAACTGTTTTTT. It translates to CASRPDSLNEKLFF. This chain connects TRBV12-3 or TRBV12-4 to TRBJ1-4, with D possibly TRBD1 on 6 matching bases. Trimming removed 6 bases from V and 4 bases from J, with 12 bases in between. CDR3 length: 14 amino acids.

This clonotype has just a few counts. The chain is built from TRBV10-3 and TRBJ2-1, with TRBD2 matching 10 bases. The trim removed 8 bases at V and 5 bases at J, leaving 12 bases unmatched. The CDR3 totals 16 residues. Germline CDR1 and CDR2: ENHRY and SYGVKD. As DNA, the CDR3 is TGTGCCATCCTACATCCCAGCGGGAGGGGAAACAATGAGCAGTTCTTC. The encoded protein is CAILHPSGRGNNEQFF.

This chain joins TRBV20-1 and TRBJ1-4, with no clear D. The CDR3 contains 12 residues. Per germline, CDR1 DFQATT and CDR2 SNEGSKA (reference sequence). Trimming took off 6 bases at V and 8 bases at J, with 13 bases between the two ends. For the CDR3, the DNA is TGCAGTGCGGCGCGACAAGAGGAAAAACTGTTTTTT. It translates to CSAARQEEKLFF.

The rearrangement uses TRBV7-3 and TRBJ2-1, with TRBD1 identical over 11 bases. The CDR3 is 15 amino acids. The germline CDR1 and CDR2 sequences are SGHTA and FQGTGA. V gave up 6 bases and J gave up 6 bases; unmatched junction bases: 7. In DNA form, the CDR3 reads TGTGCCAGCAGGATCGGGACAGGGGGTCCCAATGAGCAGTTCTTC. Protein sequence: CASRIGTGGPNEQFF.

This clonotype occurred once. The chain has TRBV27 and TRBJ1-5; D perhaps matches TRBD1 (6 bases). The length of the CDR3 is 12 residues. CDR1 and CDR2 from the germline V gene are MNHEY and SMNVEV (reference sequence). Trimming shortened V by 8 bases and J by 8 bases, and 13 bases separated the two germline ends. The CDR3 loop reads CASATQGKPQHF. CDR3 in DNA: TGTGCCAGCGCAACCCAGGGGAAGCCCCAGCATTTT.